This T cell receptor (beta chain) appears in the sequencing data of a study of shared clonotypes between healthy human individuals (dated by TCRdb to about 2020). A note on the overall study: The cohort included three men and two women between 18 and 49 years of age. To estimate repertoire size and how much clonotype sharing occurs between individuals, the study deeply sequenced the blood TCR repertoires of five healthy adults. Libraries were prepared and TCR repertoires were sequenced by different laboratories using diverse techniques, in order to increase sequencing depth and limit assay-specific biases. Per donor, leukapheresis produced somewhere between about 0.94 and 9 billion PBMCs. Points the paper makes about the study in general: Sampling was limited to blood, and TCR repertoires in tissue likely differ from TCR repertoires in blood. Because the study included only a small number of donors, the genetic and exposure-history diversity represented was limited. Based on pairwise subsampling, the degree of clonotype sharing among donors was expected to be affected by sequencing depth.

Using the deep immunoSEQ assay, multiplex PCR amplified TCR CDR3 regions from genomic DNA. Genomic DNA extracted from each cell subset was distributed evenly over all wells of several immunoSEQ 96-well plates, and each plate served as one replicate. For unsorted PBMC, about 0.3 ug genomic DNA, equal to roughly 33,000 T cell genomes, was loaded into each replicate PCR. Ten immunoSEQ deep assay plates were used to sequence the unsorted PBMC genomic DNA. Purified libraries were quantified with a Qubit 3.0 fluorometer, sized on a Bioanalyzer 2100, and re-quantified with the KAPA Library Quantification kit. Each immunoSEQ 96-well plate was sequenced on its own single-read 150-cycle Illumina NextSeq 550 flow cell. Under the source paper's analysis protocol: Because only junctional sequences without quality scores were contained in the immunoSEQ output, filtering matching that applied to full-length reads could not be performed. Sequences were annotated with PyIR, a Python wrapper for IgBLAST v1.9, using IMGT germline references to assign V/J genes and CDR3. Reads with weak V/J assignments (E-value above 1e-6), missing CDR3, stop codons, out-of-frame junctions, or ambiguous translated residues were removed. V3J clonotypes were defined by identical inferred V gene, J gene, and CDR3 amino acid sequence. Percentage overlap between repertoires was calculated by dividing the number of shared unique clonotypes by the size of the smaller repertoire. Three approaches were used to assess repertoire richness: RTK rarefaction, the Chao1 estimator, and Recon v2.1 estimates of unobserved clonotypes. This immuneACCESS table, as held by TCRdb, lists in-frame sequences with V and J called but not all clones. Of the missing ones, under half trace to an unresolved V gene in checked studies; the others have no known cause. The V and J calls and the clone size are those of that table, but D and trimming were determined from the DNA. This sample comprises about 600,000 clones, around 76% of them detected only once. Around 12% of the sample is taken by the ten largest.

Donors were healthy HIV-negative adults with no recently reported acute infections or vaccinations. Only Caucasian adults living in Nashville, Tennessee, USA were represented among the donors. In the unsorted samples, some 94 million PBMCs were counted, and genomic DNA was extracted using the QIAamp DNA Blood Mini kit. Blood was collected by leukapheresis, and PBMCs were isolated by Ficoll-Histopaque density gradient centrifugation and then cryopreserved in liquid nitrogen vapor phase. A word on this clone: The antigen this receptor binds is unknown. The record has no base qualities; no much larger clone is one base away.

V ends up 1 base short and J 8 bases short, with an unmatched junction base count of 20. The CDR3 numbers 18 residues from cysteine through phenylalanine. Just the 54-base CDR3 DNA is kept, in frame starting at base 1. Via the germline V gene, CDR1 is SQVTM and CDR2 ANQGSEA. This receptor was identified in a woman in her 40s in good health. Some clones in this sample may be carry-over from other donors' samples. In this chain, TRBV29-1 is recombined with TRBJ2-1; 7 bases in between match TRBD2. Sequencing was performed on PBMCs. The encoded CDR3 is CSVEVSSLGRTRMYEQFF. The DNA sequence is TGCAGCGTTGAAGTCAGTTCCCTCGGCCGGACTAGAATGTATGAGCAGTTCTTC.